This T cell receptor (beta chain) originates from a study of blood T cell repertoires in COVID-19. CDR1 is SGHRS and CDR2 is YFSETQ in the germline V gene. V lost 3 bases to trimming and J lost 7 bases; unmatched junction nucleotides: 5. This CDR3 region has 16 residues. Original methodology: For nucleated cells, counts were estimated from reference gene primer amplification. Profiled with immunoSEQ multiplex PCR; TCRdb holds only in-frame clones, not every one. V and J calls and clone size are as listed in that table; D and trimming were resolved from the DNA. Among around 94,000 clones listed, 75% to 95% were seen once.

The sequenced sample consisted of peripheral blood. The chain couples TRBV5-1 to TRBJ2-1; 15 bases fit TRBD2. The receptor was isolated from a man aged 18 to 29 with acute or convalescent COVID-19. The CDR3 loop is CASSSRTSGRGNEQFF. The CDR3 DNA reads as TGCGCCAGCAGCTCCAGGACTAGCGGGAGGGGGAATGAGCAGTTCTTC.